The clone carrying this TCR beta chain was counted ten times or more. Its antigen remains unknown. This sample was taken from a study of spatial heterogeneity in lung cancer. Background on the study: Within raw reads, each unique TCR and UMI combination appeared on average more than ten times.

Trimming pared 6 bases from V and 3 bases from J, leaving 8 bases between. The length of the CDR3 is 12 residues. Germline V gives CDR1 MNHEY, CDR2 SVGEGT. The library protocol tagged each TCR cDNA with a unique molecular identifier. MiXCR, applied by TCRdb to the 5' RACE reads, yields one record per CDR3 protein. The sample has over 45,000 distinct CDR3 sequences, around 5.2% seen once. The study, taken as a whole, reports: Blood showed ubiquitous tumor TCRs more often at resection than at routine follow-up.

Specified time point: sample taken at primary tumor resection. Unsorted whole RNA of tumor, nontumor lung or frozen PBMC was sequenced. The donor population consisted of approximately 79 patients with untreated, early-stage non-small cell lung cancer. The chain is built from TRBV6-2 or TRBV6-3 and TRBJ1-1, with unresolved D. Sequencing was performed on PBMCs, taken at surgery. The sequence was collected from a male donor with early-stage non-small cell lung cancer. The CDR3 nucleotides read TGTGCCAGCAGCGGAGTATACACTGAAGCTTTCTTT. As protein: CASSGVYTEAFF.